These 10 T cell receptor beta chains were sequenced from one sample in a study of blood T cell repertoires in COVID-19. Produced via immunoSEQ multiplex PCR; TCRdb's table is partial and in-frame only. The table shows just under 350,000 clones, with around 87% occurring only once. Sequenced: peripheral blood. The receptors derive from a woman between 50 and 59 years old with COVID-19, enrolled during active disease.

V usage is TRBV7-9 and J usage is TRBJ2-3; no reliable D call. Germline V gene lookup returns CDR1 SEHNR and CDR2 FQNEAQ (reference sequence). CDR3 length: 13 amino acids. The V gene lost 5 bases and the J gene lost 3 bases, with 9 bases spanning the gap. The CDR3 loop reads CASSETATDTQYF. As DNA, the CDR3 is TGTGCCAGCAGCGAAACAGCTACAGATACGCAGTATTTT.

This clone has a single count. Other nucleotide sequences from this sample produce the same CDR3. V gene TRBV25-1 combines with J gene TRBJ2-7, with 8 nucleotides matching TRBD1. This CDR3 is 13 amino acids long. Germline loops: CDR1 MGHDK, CDR2 SYGVNS. The trim removed 4 bases at V and 4 bases at J, leaving 3 bases unmatched. The CDR3 region has the DNA TGTGCCAGCAGTGTCAGGGGGCTATACGAGCAGTACTTC. Its protein is CASSVRGLYEQYF.

The rearrangement links TRBV12-5 to TRBJ2-2; possible D gene TRBD2, 5 bases. The V gene lost 8 bases and the J gene lost 0 bases, with 13 bases spanning the gap. CDR3 length: 15 residues. From germline, CDR1 is LGHNT and CDR2 FRNRAP. The CDR3 coding sequence is TGTGCTAGTTCCACCGGGATTACGAACACCGGGGAGCTGTTTTTT. Amino acid sequence: CASSTGITNTGELFF.

The chain couples TRBV6-6 to TRBJ2-3; possible D gene TRBD2, 6 bases. Germline V gene lookup returns CDR1 MNHNY and CDR2 SVGAGI (reference sequence). V dropped 2 bases and J dropped 1 base, with 13 bases sitting between them. This CDR3 comprises 16 residues. In DNA form, the CDR3 reads TGTGCCAGCAGTTACCCATCGGGACTGGGCACAGATACGCAGTATTTT. Protein sequence: CASSYPSGLGTDTQYF.

This clone appeared once. The chain is built from TRBV19 and TRBJ2-5, with 13 bases matching TRBD2. The trim removed 6 bases at V and 2 bases at J, leaving 15 bases unmatched. Germline loops: CDR1 LNHDA, CDR2 SQIVND (reference sequence). The CDR3 length is 19 residues. The CDR3 sequence is CASSSWKGLAGNRQETQYF. The CDR3 DNA follows: TGTGCCAGTAGCAGTTGGAAGGGACTAGCGGGAAATAGGCAAGAGACCCAGTACTTC.

The genes are TRBV15 and TRBJ2-1, with 7 nucleotides matching TRBD1. Germline V CDR1 and CDR2: LNHNV, YYDKDF (reference sequence). The CDR3 contains 17 residues. V lost 5 bases, J lost 8 bases, and 18 bases stayed unmatched. The CDR3 nucleotides read TGTGCCACCAGCGTCAAGTCCCGGACAGGCTACTCCGATGAGCAGTTCTTC. It encodes CATSVKSRTGYSDEQFF. The full variable domain, with the rest looked up from reference TRBV15 and TRBJ2-1, is DAMVIQNPRYQVTQFGKPVTLSCSQTLNHNVMYWYQQKSSQAPKLLFHYYDKDFNNEADTPDNFQSRRPNTSFCFLDIRSPGLGDTAMYLCATSVKSRTGYSDEQFFGPGTRLTVL.

This clone is a singleton in its sample. The rearrangement joins TRBV11-2 to TRBJ2-1; 8 nucleotides agree with TRBD2. Germline V lookup: CDR1 SGHAT, CDR2 FQNNGV. The CDR3 extends over 16 amino acids. After removal of 2 bases from V and 0 bases from J, the junction contained 3 bases not matched to a gene. CDR3 DNA: TGTGCCAGCAGCTTACCGGCGGGAGGCTCCTACAATGAGCAGTTCTTC. It specifies CASSLPAGGSYNEQFF.

The J gene is TRBJ1-6, the V gene TRBV7-2; D possibly corresponds to TRBD1 (6 bases). Germline CDR1 reads SGHTA; CDR2 reads FQGNSA. The CDR3 has 15 residues. V dropped 2 bases and J dropped 7 bases, with 12 bases sitting between them. The CDR3 spells CASSLFGQLNSPLHF. CDR3 in DNA: TGTGCCAGCAGCTTATTTGGACAGCTCAATTCACCCCTCCACTTT.

The chain employs TRBV11-3 and TRBJ2-7; TRBD1 matches at 8 bases. Trimming at V came to 2 bases and at J to 5 bases, leaving 8 bases not matched to a gene. CDR3 length equals 15 residues. The germline V gene encodes CDR1 SGHNT and CDR2 YENEEA. CDR3 protein: CASSLFRGQGHEQYF. The DNA of the CDR3 is TGTGCCAGCAGCTTATTCAGAGGACAGGGTCACGAGCAGTACTTC.

The chain combines TRBV28 with TRBJ1-5; D uncertain. Between the trimmed V and J ends, which lost 7 bases and 1 base, there was a span of 23 bases. Looked up from germline, CDR1 is MDHEN and CDR2 is SYDVKM. The CDR3 has 18 amino acids. CDR3 protein: CASTKNRVGVRSNQPQHF. CDR3 DNA sequence: TGTGCCAGCACTAAAAACCGCGTCGGGGTGAGGAGCAATCAGCCCCAGCATTTT.